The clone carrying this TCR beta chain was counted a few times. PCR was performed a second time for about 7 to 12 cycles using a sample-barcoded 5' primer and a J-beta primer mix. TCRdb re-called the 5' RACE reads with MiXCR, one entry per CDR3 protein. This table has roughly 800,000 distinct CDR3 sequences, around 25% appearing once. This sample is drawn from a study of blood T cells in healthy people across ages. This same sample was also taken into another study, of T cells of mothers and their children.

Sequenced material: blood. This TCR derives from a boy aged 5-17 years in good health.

CDR3 in amino acids: CASSVDAGGDTEAFF. For the CDR3, the DNA is TGTGCCAGCAGCGTAGATGCTGGGGGGGACACTGAAGCTTTCTTT. The chain employs TRBV9 and TRBJ1-1; D is possibly TRBD1 (5 bases). Germline CDR1 and CDR2: SGDLS and YYNGEE. The V gene lost 0 bases and the J gene lost 3 bases, with 12 bases spanning the gap. CDR3 size: 15 residues.